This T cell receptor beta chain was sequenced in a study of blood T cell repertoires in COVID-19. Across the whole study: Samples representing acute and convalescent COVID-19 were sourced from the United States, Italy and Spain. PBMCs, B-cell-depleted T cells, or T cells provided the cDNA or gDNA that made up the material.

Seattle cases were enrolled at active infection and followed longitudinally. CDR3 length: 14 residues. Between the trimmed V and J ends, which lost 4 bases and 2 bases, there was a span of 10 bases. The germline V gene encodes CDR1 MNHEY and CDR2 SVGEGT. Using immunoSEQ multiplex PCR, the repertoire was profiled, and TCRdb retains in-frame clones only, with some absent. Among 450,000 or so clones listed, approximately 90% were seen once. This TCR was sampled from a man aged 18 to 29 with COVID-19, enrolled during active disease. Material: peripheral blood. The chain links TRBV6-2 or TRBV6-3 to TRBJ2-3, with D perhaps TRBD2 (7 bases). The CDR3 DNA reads TGTGCCAGCAGTTGGGCGGGGGCCACAGATACGCAGTATTTT. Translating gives CASSWAGATDTQYF.